This entry concerns a single T cell receptor (beta chain). Germline values: CDR1 LGHDT, CDR2 YNNKEL (reference sequence). The V and J ends lost 4 bases and 1 base respectively, with 20 bases between them. The CDR3 has 17 amino acids. Original methodology: Quantification of nucleated cells was approximated via reference gene primer amplification. Assay used: immunoSEQ multiplex PCR; TCRdb lists only in-frame clones, some missing. From that table come the V and J calls and clone size; the DNA was used to work out D and trimming. The sample gives 180,000 or so clones, over 80% of which show up once; over 10% is in the top ten. The entry originates in a study of blood T cell repertoires in COVID-19. Participants were placed into cohorts based on the clinical history they reported. Donors in Cohort 3 who had recovered were those with two negative PCRs, healthcare professional clearance, or resolution of their symptoms.

V and J are TRBV3-1 (or the pseudogene TRBV3-2) and TRBJ2-7; the D gene is possibly TRBD1 (5 bases). The sequence was collected from a woman in her sixties who had recovered from COVID-19. Sequencing was carried out using PBMCs or T cells enriched from blood (not recorded which). In DNA form, the CDR3 reads TGTGCCAGCAGCCGCGACCCCTTCAGTTCAGGGTCCTACGAGCAGTACTTC. As protein: CASSRDPFSSGSYEQYF.